The 26 T cell receptor beta chains below all came from one sample that was sequenced in a study of blood T cell repertoires in COVID-19. Some clones are missing from TCRdb's copy, which holds only in-frame ones; the method was immunoSEQ multiplex PCR. Here the sample spans some 65,000 clones, approximately 85% being singletons. Sequenced: peripheral blood. The source of these receptors is an older man with acute or convalescent COVID-19.

The V gene is TRBV6-5, the J gene TRBJ2-2; 11 bases map to TRBD1. This CDR3 region has 15 residues. V shed 2 bases, J shed 6 bases, and the junction held 2 bases outside the gene matches. CDR1 MNHEY and CDR2 SVGAGI come from the germline V gene. CDR3 sequence: CASSYGDRGSGELFF. The DNA of the CDR3 is TGTGCCAGCAGTTACGGGGACAGGGGGTCCGGGGAGCTGTTTTTT.

This clone was counted only a few times. CDR3 sequence reads: CASSQPGGTSGSNEQFF. DNA for the CDR3: TGTGCCAGCAGCCAACCTGGGGGGACTAGCGGGAGTAATGAGCAGTTCTTC. The chain couples TRBV4-2 to TRBJ2-1; TRBD2 agrees at 14 bases. CDR3 length: 17 amino acids. In germline, CDR1 is LGHNA, CDR2 YNFKEQ. V shed 2 bases and J 7 bases; nucleotides not matched to a gene: 7.

The rearrangement joins TRBV28 to TRBJ1-6; TRBD1 matches at 8 bases. V lost 7 bases, J lost 9 bases, and 8 bases stayed unmatched. The CDR3 runs 14 residues. Germline CDR1 MDHEN, CDR2 SYDVKM. The DNA for the CDR3 is TGTGCCAGCAAGACGGGGCAGGGGGCTTCACCCCTCCACTTT. This gives the protein CASKTGQGASPLHF.

This chain joins TRBV5-1 and TRBJ2-7; 12 bases match TRBD2. Germline loops: CDR1 SGHRS, CDR2 YFSETQ. The CDR3 runs to 14 residues. With 4 bases clipped from V and 4 bases from J, the junction kept 3 bases outside the gene matches. The CDR3 DNA reads TGCGCCAGCAGCACCGGGACTAGCGGGTACGAGCAGTACTTC. It yields the protein CASSTGTSGYEQYF.

CDR3 sequence: CSVHLYTEAFF. DNA of the CDR3: TGCAGCGTTCACCTATACACTGAAGCTTTCTTT. The chain recombines TRBV29-1 with TRBJ1-1; no firm D call. In germline, CDR1 is SQVTM, CDR2 ANQGSEA. This CDR3 spans 11 amino acids. With 5 bases removed from V and 3 bases from J, the gap between germline ends came to 7 bases.

Comment on this clone: The junction departs from germline at one end; a sequencing error may be responsible. The chain joins TRBV3-1 (or the pseudogene TRBV3-2) to TRBJ1-1, with no clear D. The V gene's germline CDR1 is LGHDT and CDR2 YNNKEL (reference sequence). This CDR3 is built from 12 residues. In nucleotides, the CDR3 is TGTGCCAGCGGCCAGCGGAACACTGAAGCTTTCTTT. This gives the protein CASGQRNTEAFF.

The CDR3 region is CATSDQMTANTGELFF. The CDR3 DNA is TGTGCCACCAGTGACCAGATGACAGCGAACACCGGGGAGCTGTTTTTT. The chain uses TRBV24-1 and TRBJ2-2; a weak D match, TRBD1 (5 bases). The CDR3 runs to 16 residues. Trimming took off 4 bases at V and 0 bases at J, with 11 bases between the two ends. Germline V gives CDR1 KGHDR, CDR2 SFDVKD.

The chain is built from TRBV2 and TRBJ1-1; 8 positions agree with TRBD1. V was clipped by 6 bases and J by 0 bases; unmatched bases: 3. The CDR3 sequence is 14 residues long. Germline-derived CDR1 and CDR2 are SNHLY and FYNNEI. The chain's CDR3 is CASRIQGVNTEAFF. The CDR3 DNA reads as TGTGCCAGCAGGATACAGGGGGTGAACACTGAAGCTTTCTTT. The full variable domain, rest sourced from reference TRBV2 and TRBJ1-1, is EPEVTQTPSHQVTQMGQEVILRCVPISNHLYFYWYRQILGQKVEFLVSFYNNEISEKSEIFDDQFSVERPDGSNFTLKIRSTKLEDSAMYFCASRIQGVNTEAFFGQGTRLTVV.

The genes are TRBV4-2 and TRBJ1-2, with 7 nucleotides matching TRBD1. J gave up 2 bases and V 4 bases, and 7 bases lay outside the gene matches. The CDR3 extends over 15 amino acids. Germline CDR1 is LGHNA and CDR2 is YNFKEQ. CDR3 sequence reads: CASSLLGGSNYGYTF. CDR3 coding DNA: TGTGCCAGCAGCCTTTTAGGGGGCTCCAACTATGGCTACACCTTC.

J is TRBJ2-1 and V is TRBV29-1; TRBD1 matches 8 bases. Germline V gene data show CDR1 as SQVTM and CDR2 as ANQGSEA. The CDR3 has 13 amino acids. Trimming cost V 7 bases and J 7 bases; bases outside gene matches: 9. CDR3: CSARTGTANEQFF. The CDR3 DNA reads TGCAGCGCTCGGACAGGGACGGCGAATGAGCAGTTCTTC.

V and J are TRBV4-1 and TRBJ2-3, with D maybe TRBD2 (5 bases). Trimming left V 3 bases short and J 2 bases short, with 18 bases between. The CDR3 contains 17 residues. Germline V gives CDR1 MGHRA, CDR2 YSYEKL. This CDR3 reads CASSQVLAPTATDTQYF. The CDR3 DNA is TGCGCCAGCAGCCAGGTCCTAGCACCAACCGCCACAGATACGCAGTATTTT.

The sample holds a few counts of this clone. Here the CDR3 reads CASPQGHERAQHF. CDR3 DNA sequence: TGCGCCAGCCCGCAGGGTCACGAGAGAGCCCAGCATTTT. The chain has TRBV10-1 and TRBJ1-5; possible D gene TRBD1, 5 bases. The CDR3 covers 13 residues. Per germline, CDR1 WNHNN and CDR2 SYGVQD (reference sequence). The V end was cut by 8 bases, the J end by 11 bases, with 19 bases between.

V and J are TRBV19 and TRBJ1-1, with D tentatively TRBD1 (5 bases). Trimming removed 3 bases from V and 4 bases from J, with 12 bases in between. The CDR3 spans 14 residues. Germline V CDR1 and CDR2: LNHDA, SQIVND (reference sequence). The CDR3 bases are TGTGCCAGTAGTATCAGCCAGGGTAGCACTGAAGCTTTCTTT. Amino acid sequence: CASSISQGSTEAFF.

A few counts support this clone. This chain links TRBV5-6 with TRBJ1-2; 9 nucleotides align to TRBD1. Germline V lookup: CDR1 SGHDT, CDR2 YYEEEE. CDR3 length equals 15 residues. Germline trimming cut 5 bases from V and 4 bases from J; bases unmatched to any gene: 9. The CDR3 nucleotides are TGTGCCAGCAGACAACAGGGGGCAGGCAGCTATGGCTACACCTTC. Its protein product is CASRQQGAGSYGYTF.

The chain employs TRBV13 and TRBJ2-3; D remains ambiguous. Trimming cost V 5 bases and J 6 bases, with 6 bases left between them. CDR1 and CDR2 from the germline V gene are PRHDT and FYEKMQ (reference sequence). CDR3 length: 11 residues. CDR3 sequence: CASSPRDTQYF. CDR3 nucleotides: TGTGCCAGCAGCCCCCGGGATACGCAGTATTTT.

The V gene is TRBV4-3, the J gene TRBJ2-7; tentatively, D is TRBD1 (7 bases). Germline V gene sequence: CDR1 LGHNA, CDR2 YSLEER. V shed 6 bases and J shed 2 bases, with 14 bases lying between them. The CDR3 has 14 residues. In DNA, the CDR3 is TGCGCCAGCAGTCGACAGGGAGGCCCCTACGAGCAGTACTTC. Its translation is CASSRQGGPYEQYF.

This clone was seen once. The chain carries TRBV15 and TRBJ1-4; 7 bases fit TRBD1. V was pared by 8 bases and J by 6 bases, with 6 bases of the junction left unmatched. The CDR3 spans 13 residues. Per germline, CDR1 LNHNV and CDR2 YYDKDF (reference sequence). The CDR3 DNA is TGTGCCACCGGGGACAGCGGCTATGAAAAACTGTTTTTT. This encodes CATGDSGYEKLFF.

The chain uses TRBV6-6 and TRBJ2-6, with D maybe TRBD1 (6 bases). Trimming stripped 0 bases from V and 13 bases from J, with 13 bases between. Germline CDR1 MNHNY, CDR2 SVGAGI (reference sequence). The CDR3 totals 14 residues. This CDR3 is CASSYSTGLEVLTF. Written as DNA, the CDR3 is TGTGCCAGCAGTTACTCGACAGGCTTAGAGGTCCTGACTTTC.

The CDR3 spells CASSFTSGDETQYF. DNA of the CDR3: TGTGCCAGCAGCTTTACTAGCGGAGACGAGACCCAGTACTTC. The rearrangement joins TRBV5-6 to TRBJ2-5; 8 bases fit TRBD2. Trimming cost V 2 bases and J 5 bases; bases outside gene matches: 5. This CDR3 is built from 14 residues. CDR1 and CDR2 from the germline V gene are SGHDT and YYEEEE.

This rearrangement joins TRBV4-1 to TRBJ2-7; 8 bases line up with TRBD1. The CDR3 spans 13 residues. Germline CDR1 reads MGHRA; CDR2 reads YSYEKL. V gave up 7 bases and J gave up 0 bases; unmatched junction bases: 2. The CDR3 DNA reads TGCGCCAGCACAGGGGGCAGCTCCTACGAGCAGTACTTC. Amino acid sequence: CASTGGSSYEQYF.

V gene TRBV12-5 combines with J gene TRBJ2-7; 9 bases line up with TRBD2. The CDR3 has 14 amino acids. Germline V CDR1 and CDR2: LGHNT, FRNRAP. V lost 6 bases, J lost 3 bases, and 6 bases stayed unmatched. For the CDR3, the DNA is TGTGCTAGTGGGCGGGGGGGAACCTACTACGAGCAGTACTTC. This encodes CASGRGGTYYEQYF.

This rearrangement joins TRBV30 to TRBJ1-5; TRBD1 is a possible D gene (5 bases). Deletions cut 4 bases from V and 0 bases from J, with 13 bases between. Germline V gene lookup returns CDR1 GTSNPN and CDR2 SVGIG (reference sequence). CDR3 length: 15 amino acids. The CDR3 is CAWIGGIYSNQPQHF. In nucleotides, the CDR3 is TGTGCCTGGATCGGGGGGATATATAGCAATCAGCCCCAGCATTTT.

The chain employs TRBV4-2 and TRBJ1-1, with a possible D match to TRBD1 (6 bases). Germline V lookup: CDR1 LGHNA, CDR2 YNFKEQ. There are 14 residues in the CDR3. With 3 bases removed from V and 6 bases from J, the gap between germline ends came to 14 bases. This chain's CDR3 is CASSHNQGKSEAFF. The DNA for the CDR3 is TGTGCCAGCAGCCACAACCAGGGGAAGTCTGAAGCTTTCTTT.

The chain links TRBV15 to TRBJ2-1; TRBD1 matches at 7 bases. Per the germline V gene, CDR1 is LNHNV and CDR2 is YYDKDF (reference sequence). V shed 5 bases and J 4 bases; nucleotides not matched to a gene: 2. The CDR3 length is 13 residues. The CDR3 loop is CATSGTVYNEQFF. The CDR3 DNA follows: TGTGCCACCAGCGGGACAGTTTACAATGAGCAGTTCTTC.

The rearrangement links TRBV5-4 to TRBJ2-1; D remains ambiguous. The V gene's germline CDR1 is SGHNT and CDR2 YYREEE (reference sequence). The CDR3 extends over 12 amino acids. V was shortened by 1 base and J by 9 bases, with 8 bases between the two germline ends. CDR3 nucleotide sequence: TGTGCCAGCAGCTTGTCTAGTGGTGAGCAGTTCTTC. Its translation is CASSLSSGEQFF.

The rearrangement uses TRBV10-3 and TRBJ2-7; weak D call: TRBD2 (5 bases). The CDR3 has 12 amino acids. Looked up from germline, CDR1 is ENHRY and CDR2 is SYGVKD. V gave up 6 bases and J gave up 3 bases, with 9 bases separating them. The CDR3: CAISSSGYEQYF. For the CDR3, the DNA is TGTGCCATCAGCAGCAGCGGCTACGAGCAGTACTTC.